Below, 20 T cell receptor beta chains from the same sample are listed, as sequenced in a study of cytomegalovirus exposure and HLA in healthy donors (dated by TCRdb to 2015 to 2018). The library was obtained by the immunoSEQ multiplex PCR assay. For the multiplex PCR, a mixture combining 60 forward primers for TCR Vbeta segments and 13 reverse primers for TCR Jbeta segments was used. Held by TCRdb, this immuneACCESS table contains in-frame sequences only and omits some clones. Under half of the omission traces to an unresolved V gene where checked; the cause of the rest is unknown. This sample comprises about 140,000 clones, 80% of them detected only once. The biggest ten clones account for 2% to 3% of the sample. Sequenced: PBMCs. All receptors come from a middle-aged man in good health and CMV-seronegative.

This rearrangement joins TRBV5-1 to TRBJ1-2, with 11 bases identical to TRBD1. Germline CDR1 reads SGHRS; CDR2 reads YFSETQ. This CDR3 has 15 amino acids. Losses at the gene ends were 4 bases for V and 5 bases for J; bases not matched to a gene: 7. The CDR3 loop is CASSAGQGGAYGYTF. The CDR3 nucleotides read TGCGCCAGCAGCGCGGGACAGGGGGGAGCGTATGGCTACACCTTC. Supplemented by reference TRBV5-1 and TRBJ1-2, the full variable domain reads KAGVTQTPRYLIKTRGQQVTLSCSPISGHRSVSWYQQTPGQGLQFLFEYFSETQRNKGNFPGRFSGRQFSNSRSEMNVSTLELGDSALYLCASSAGQGGAYGYTFGSGTRLTVV.

The rearrangement links TRBV21-1 to TRBJ1-5; the DNA was not compared with TRBD1, the D call given in the table. TRBV21-1 is labeled a pseudogene. This CDR3 region has 19 residues. CDR3 sequence (DNA): TGTGCCAGCAGCAGAAACCCTCCAAACAGGGTTTATAGCAATCAGCCCCAGCATTTT. As protein: CASSRNPPNRVYSNQPQHF.

The rearrangement links TRBV10-1 to TRBJ1-1, with TRBD1 as a possible D gene (5 bases). CDR3 size: 14 residues. V gave up 6 bases and J gave up 1 base, with 12 bases separating them. CDR1 WNHNN and CDR2 SYGVQD come from the germline V gene (reference sequence). CDR3 DNA sequence: TGCGCCAGCAGCGAGGGACTTCCGAACACTGAAGCTTTCTTT. Amino acid sequence: CASSEGLPNTEAFF.

The chain combines TRBV7-2 with TRBJ1-1; D is uncertain. Germline V gene lookup returns CDR1 SGHTA and CDR2 FQGNSA. Trimming took off 2 bases at V and 0 bases at J, with 7 bases between the two ends. CDR3 length: 14 amino acids. The chain's CDR3 is CASSLSPVNTEAFF. In nucleotides, the CDR3 is TGTGCCAGCAGCTTAAGTCCAGTGAACACTGAAGCTTTCTTT. Full variable domain (missing parts from reference TRBV7-2 and TRBJ1-1): GAGVSQSPSNKVTEKGKDVELRCDPISGHTALYWYRQSLGQGLEFLIYFQGNSAPDKSGLPSDRFSAERTGGSVSTLTIQRTQQEDSAVYLCASSLSPVNTEAFFGQGTRLTVV.

The genes are TRBV18 and TRBJ2-1; 11 bases are shared with TRBD2. J lost 2 bases, V lost 6 bases, and 21 bases had no gene match. This CDR3 region has 21 residues. CDR1 and CDR2 (germline): KGHSH, LQKENI. CDR3 in DNA: TGTGCCAGCTCTCTTCCTAAACAGACTAGCGGGATCTCGGGTACCTACAATGAGCAGTTCTTC. Amino acids: CASSLPKQTSGISGTYNEQFF.

The rearrangement links TRBV2 to TRBJ1-2; the D gene is possibly TRBD1 (6 bases). Germline lookup yields CDR1 SNHLY and CDR2 FYNNEI. Trimming took 6 bases from V and 4 from J, leaving 15 bases between them. This CDR3 has 14 amino acids. CDR3 region: CASRRGQLGYGYTF. CDR3 bases: TGTGCCAGCAGGCGCGGACAGCTGGGCTATGGCTACACCTTC.

The CDR3 is CSVVENSNQPQHF. The CDR3 bases are TGCAGCGTTGTGGAGAATAGCAATCAGCCCCAGCATTTT. This chain links TRBV29-1 with TRBJ1-5; unclear D gene. CDR3 length: 13 amino acids. V was pared by 4 bases and J by 0 bases, with 7 bases between. Germline CDR1 and CDR2: SQVTM and ANQGSEA.

The V and J genes are TRBV4-1 and TRBJ2-7; a possible D gene is TRBD2 (6 bases). This CDR3 has 15 residues. The germline V gene encodes CDR1 MGHRA and CDR2 YSYEKL. V lost 4 bases, J lost 3 bases, and 16 bases lay in between. CDR3 sequence: CASSPIGRGNYEQYF. DNA of the CDR3: TGCGCCAGCAGCCCAATAGGACGGGGGAACTACGAGCAGTACTTC.

The CDR3 DNA reads TGCAGCGTTGGGGTGGGGCCAAATAATGAGCAGTTCTTC. Encoded protein: CSVGVGPNNEQFF. V is TRBV29-1 and J is TRBJ2-1, with D maybe TRBD1 (5 bases). The germline V and J ends were trimmed by 4 bases and 7 bases, with 14 bases remaining between them. Germline assignment: CDR1 SQVTM and CDR2 ANQGSEA. This CDR3 spans 13 amino acids.

The chain recombines TRBV10-2 with TRBJ1-2; 9 positions match TRBD1. The ends lost 5 bases at V and 6 bases at J; junction bases unmatched: 1. The CDR3 contains 12 residues. The germline CDR1 and CDR2 sequences are WSHSY and SAAADI. CDR3 protein: CASSWTGDGYTF. The CDR3 DNA is TGCGCCAGCAGTTGGACAGGGGATGGCTACACCTTC.

The rearrangement links TRBV5-8 to TRBJ1-5, with D possibly being TRBD1 (6 bases). Germline loops: CDR1 SGHTS, CDR2 YDEGEE. The V gene lost 0 bases and the J gene lost 0 bases, with 13 bases spanning the gap. The CDR3 covers 17 residues. CDR3 sequence reads: CASSLVRTDYSNQPQHF. The CDR3 nucleotides are TGTGCCAGCAGCTTGGTCAGGACAGATTATAGCAATCAGCCCCAGCATTTT.

The chain couples TRBV7-9 to TRBJ1-1; tentatively, D is TRBD1 (6 bases). Trimming stripped 5 bases from V and 2 bases from J, with 12 bases between. Germline CDR1 is SEHNR and CDR2 is FQNEAQ (reference sequence). This CDR3 contains 14 residues. The CDR3, as DNA: TGTGCCAGCAGCCCTGGACAGTCTAACACTGAAGCTTTCTTT. Protein: CASSPGQSNTEAFF.

V is TRBV6-1 and J is TRBJ2-2; D may be TRBD1 (6 bases). Trimming removed 4 bases from V and 0 bases from J, with 9 bases in between. The germline CDR1 and CDR2 sequences are MNHNS and SASEGT. This CDR3 contains 15 residues. The CDR3 loop is CASSAGVTNTGELFF. The CDR3 coding sequence is TGTGCCAGCAGTGCAGGGGTTACGAACACCGGGGAGCTGTTTTTT.

This sequence joins TRBV4-2 and TRBJ1-5; 7 nucleotides line up with TRBD1. This CDR3 region has 16 residues. Germline-derived CDR1 and CDR2 are LGHNA and YNFKEQ. Losses at the gene ends were 0 bases for V and 4 bases for J; bases not matched to a gene: 6. The CDR3 DNA follows: TGTGCCAGCAGCCAAGATTCCGAGACAGGGAATCAGCCCCAGCATTTT. The encoded protein is CASSQDSETGNQPQHF.

This clone appeared a single time. V usage is TRBV5-1 and J usage is TRBJ2-5, with D perhaps TRBD2 (6 bases). V was shortened by 0 bases and J by 5 bases, with 14 bases between the two germline ends. Germline CDR1 is SGHRS and CDR2 is YFSETQ. This CDR3 spans 15 amino acids. This CDR3 is CASSLAGQSGETQYF. CDR3 coding DNA: TGCGCCAGCAGCTTGGCCGGGCAGAGCGGGGAGACCCAGTACTTC.

This sequence joins TRBV19 and TRBJ2-7, with 10 bases matching TRBD1. V lost 5 bases and J lost 0; bases outside the gene matches: 10. In germline, CDR1 is LNHDA, CDR2 SQIVND (reference sequence). CDR3 size: 17 residues. CDR3 protein: CASSLGQGPLFSYEQYF. CDR3 DNA sequence: TGTGCCAGTAGTTTGGGACAGGGGCCACTTTTCTCCTACGAGCAGTACTTC.

The chain recombines TRBV7-9 with TRBJ1-1, with 7 positions matching TRBD1. The CDR3 loop spans 14 amino acids. Germline trimming cut 5 bases from V and 5 bases from J; bases unmatched to any gene: 8. CDR1 and CDR2 from the germline V gene are SEHNR and FQNEAQ (reference sequence). The CDR3 region is CASSAHLTGTEAFF. CDR3 bases: TGTGCCAGCAGCGCCCACTTGACAGGGACTGAAGCTTTCTTT.

This CDR3 reads CASSPADRALYGYTF. DNA of the CDR3: TGTGCCAGTAGTCCGGCCGACAGGGCCCTCTATGGCTACACCTTC. The chain employs TRBV19 and TRBJ1-2, with TRBD1 identical over 7 bases. CDR3 size: 15 residues. The V and J ends lost 5 bases and 4 bases, in that order; junction bases with no gene match: 10. The germline gives CDR1 LNHDA, CDR2 SQIVND (reference sequence).

This clone was counted a few times. The chain combines TRBV6-5 with TRBJ2-2; D not certain. There are 15 residues in the CDR3. Trimming took 7 bases from V and 0 from J, leaving 12 bases between them. Germline loops: CDR1 MNHEY, CDR2 SVGAGI. The CDR3: CASMVKPTNTGELFF. In DNA form, the CDR3 reads TGTGCCAGCATGGTCAAGCCTACGAACACCGGGGAGCTGTTTTTT.

The V call is TRBV4-2, the J call TRBJ2-7; 11 nucleotides align to TRBD2. CDR3 length: 15 residues. The V gene end was trimmed by 3 bases and the J gene end by 7 bases; junction bases not matched to a gene: 8. The V gene's germline CDR1 is LGHNA and CDR2 YNFKEQ. CDR3 DNA: TGTGCCAGCAGCCAGGTACTAGCGGGAGTAGGAGAGCAGTACTTC. The encoded protein is CASSQVLAGVGEQYF.